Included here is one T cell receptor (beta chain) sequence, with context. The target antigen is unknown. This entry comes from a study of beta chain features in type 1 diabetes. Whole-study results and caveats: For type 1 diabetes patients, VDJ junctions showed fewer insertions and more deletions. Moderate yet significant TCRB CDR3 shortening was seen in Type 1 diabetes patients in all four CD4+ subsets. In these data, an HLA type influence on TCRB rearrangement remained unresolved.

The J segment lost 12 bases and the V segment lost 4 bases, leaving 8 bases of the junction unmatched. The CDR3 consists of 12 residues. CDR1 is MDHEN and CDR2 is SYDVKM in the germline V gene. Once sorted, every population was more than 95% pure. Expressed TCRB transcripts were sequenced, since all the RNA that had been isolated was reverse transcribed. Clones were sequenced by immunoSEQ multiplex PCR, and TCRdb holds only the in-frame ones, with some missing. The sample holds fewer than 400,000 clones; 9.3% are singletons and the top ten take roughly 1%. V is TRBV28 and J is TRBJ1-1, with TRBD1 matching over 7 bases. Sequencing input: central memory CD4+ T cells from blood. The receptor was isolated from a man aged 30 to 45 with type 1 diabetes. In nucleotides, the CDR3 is TGTGCCAGCAGTTACGCGACAGGGAAGACTTTCTTT. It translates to CASSYATGKTFF.